Below, 23 T cell receptor beta chains from the same sample are listed, as sequenced in a study of CD4+ T cells in melanoma (dated by TCRdb to 2021 to 2024). Library preparation was by the immunoSEQ multiplex PCR assay. TCRdb obtained this table from immuneACCESS and retained in-frame rearrangements with V and J assigned. These tables miss some clones; where compared with another copy, unresolved V genes account for less than half of the shortfall, and the remainder is unexplained. This sample has approximately 19,000 clones in its table, and more than 70% of those were observed once. About 9.6% of the sample is held by the ten biggest clonotypes. These receptors all stem from a human donor with melanoma.

The chain uses TRBV6-6 and TRBJ2-2; a possible D gene is TRBD2 (6 bases). This CDR3 region has 16 residues. CDR1 and CDR2 from the germline V gene are MNHNY and SVGAGI (reference sequence). Trimming pared 4 bases from V and 4 bases from J, leaving 16 bases between. The CDR3 region has the DNA TGTGCCAGCAGTTTTACCTCGACTAGTTCCACCGGGGAGCTGTTTTTT. It is translated as CASSFTSTSSTGELFF.

This chain uses TRBV29-1 with TRBJ1-3; maybe TRBD1 (5 bases). From germline, CDR1 is SQVTM and CDR2 ANQGSEA. V shed 4 bases and J shed 4 bases, with 11 bases lying between them. This CDR3 spans 13 amino acids. CDR3 protein: CSVGQGVGNTIYF. CDR3 coding DNA: TGCAGCGTTGGTCAGGGTGTGGGAAACACCATATATTTT.

The chain combines TRBV14 with TRBJ2-7; unclear D gene. Deletions cut 3 bases from V and 2 bases from J, with 8 bases between. CDR3 length: 13 residues. The germline gives CDR1 SGHDN, CDR2 FVKESK. CDR3 DNA: TGTGCCAGCAGCCAGACGTTCACCTACGAGCAGTACTTC. Amino acid sequence: CASSQTFTYEQYF.

This rearrangement joins TRBV9 to TRBJ1-5; no clear D gene. V was shortened by 2 bases and J by 4 bases, with 10 bases between the two germline ends. The CDR3 runs to 14 residues. CDR1 SGDLS and CDR2 YYNGEE come from the germline V gene. CDR3: CASSVGPVNQPQHF. The CDR3 region has the DNA TGTGCCAGCAGCGTTGGTCCGGTTAATCAGCCCCAGCATTTT.

The V and J genes are TRBV30 and TRBJ1-6, with 8 nucleotides matching TRBD1. With V trimmed by 3 bases and J by 10 bases, 8 bases remained unmatched. CDR1 GTSNPN and CDR2 SVGIG come from the germline V gene (reference sequence). The CDR3 is made up of 14 amino acids. The CDR3 nucleotides read TGTGCCTGGAGCGGCCTGACAGGGGTCTCACCCCTCCACTTT. It is translated as CAWSGLTGVSPLHF.

The chain uses TRBV19 and TRBJ2-3, with 8 bases aligning to TRBD2. CDR1 and CDR2 from the germline V gene are LNHDA and SQIVND (reference sequence). The V gene end was trimmed by 4 bases and the J gene end by 4 bases; junction bases not matched to a gene: 4. CDR3 length: 14 residues. CDR3: CASSKLAVADTQYF. In DNA form, the CDR3 reads TGTGCCAGTAGTAAACTAGCGGTAGCAGATACGCAGTATTTT.

This clone was seen only once. V is TRBV6-5 and J is TRBJ1-1; the D is unclear. Trimming removed 6 bases at V and 5 bases at J, with 13 bases between. Germline V gene sequence: CDR1 MNHEY, CDR2 SVGAGI. The CDR3 loop spans 13 amino acids. The CDR3 DNA reads TGTGCCAGCAGCTACGACTGGAGTACTGAAGCTTTCTTT. Translated: CASSYDWSTEAFF.

Written as DNA, the CDR3 is TGCGCCAGCAGAGAGGCTCGCAACACCGGGGAGCTGTTTTTT. Translated, it gives CASREARNTGELFF. The chain carries TRBV10-1 and TRBJ2-2; D unclear. The CDR3 covers 14 residues. V was pared by 6 bases and J by 2 bases, with 10 bases between. Germline CDR1 and CDR2: WNHNN and SYGVQD (reference sequence).

This clone has a handful of counts. This chain uses TRBV18 with TRBJ1-1, with a possible D match to TRBD1 (6 bases). Germline V gene lookup returns CDR1 KGHSH and CDR2 LQKENI. This CDR3 has 16 residues. V was cut by 3 bases and J by 4 bases, with 18 bases left in between. The CDR3 region has the DNA TGTGCCAGCTCACCCCCAGCCCGGGGGGCTAGCACTGAAGCTTTCTTT. Its translation is CASSPPARGASTEAFF.

The chain uses TRBV27 and TRBJ1-6; no reliable D call. Germline CDR1 and CDR2: MNHEY and SMNVEV (reference sequence). The CDR3 has 13 amino acids. Trimming removed 5 bases from V and 7 bases from J, with 9 bases in between. The CDR3 DNA sequence: TGTGCCAGCAGTCTGGCTTTGAATTCACCCCTCCACTTT. Amino acid sequence: CASSLALNSPLHF.

This clone was observed a few times. This sequence joins TRBV4-1 and TRBJ2-7; D is possibly TRBD1 (5 bases). V was clipped by 4 bases and J by 2 bases, with 15 bases between them. CDR1 is MGHRA and CDR2 is YSYEKL in the germline V gene. The CDR3 extends over 15 amino acids. CDR3 DNA: TGCGCCAGCAGCCCAAGGGGTCGCAATCCCTACGAGCAGTACTTC. It codes for CASSPRGRNPYEQYF.

The chain links TRBV5-1 to TRBJ2-2; a possible D gene is TRBD1 (5 bases). V gave up 0 bases and J gave up 3 bases, with 12 bases separating them. The CDR3 has 16 residues. Germline assignment: CDR1 SGHRS and CDR2 YFSETQ. CDR3 DNA sequence: TGCGCCAGCAGCTTGGACCCATCAGGGTACACCGGGGAGCTGTTTTTT. It translates to CASSLDPSGYTGELFF. The full variable domain, its missing parts supplied by reference TRBV5-1 and TRBJ2-2, is KAGVTQTPRYLIKTRGQQVTLSCSPISGHRSVSWYQQTPGQGLQFLFEYFSETQRNKGNFPGRFSGRQFSNSRSEMNVSTLELGDSALYLCASSLDPSGYTGELFFGEGSRLTVL.

The V gene is TRBV2, the J gene TRBJ1-5, with D possibly being TRBD1 (5 bases). The ends were cut back, 7 bases at V and 0 bases at J, with 7 bases in the middle. Germline loops: CDR1 SNHLY, CDR2 FYNNEI. This CDR3 has 13 residues. The CDR3 spells CASMGTSNQPQHF. CDR3 nucleotides: TGTGCCAGCATGGGGACTAGCAATCAGCCCCAGCATTTT.

The gene calls are TRBV5-1 and TRBJ2-2, with D possibly TRBD2 on 6 matching bases. Germline CDR1 and CDR2: SGHRS and YFSETQ. This CDR3 region has 14 residues. The V end lost 2 bases, the J end lost 7 bases, and 12 bases lay between the germline ends. The CDR3 DNA follows: TGCGCCAGCAGCTTCGGGGGATATGGCGGGGAGCTGTTTTTT. Amino acid sequence: CASSFGGYGGELFF.

This clone was seen a few times. The gene calls are TRBV29-1 and TRBJ1-2; TRBD1 matches at 7 bases. Germline loops: CDR1 SQVTM, CDR2 ANQGSEA. J lost 12 bases, V lost 6 bases, and 16 bases had no gene match. This CDR3 comprises 13 residues. This CDR3 reads CSVRHFGQVGDTF. DNA for the CDR3: TGCAGCGTGAGGCATTTTGGACAGGTGGGGGACACCTTC. Together with reference TRBV29-1 and TRBJ1-2, the CDR3 gives the full variable domain: SAVISQKPSRDICQRGTSLTIQCQVDSQVTMMFWYRQQPGQSLTLIATANQGSEATYESGFVIDKFPISRPNLTFSTLTVSNMSPEDSSIYLCSVRHFGQVGDTFGSGTRLTVV.

The gene calls are TRBV9 and TRBJ2-7; D may be TRBD1 (7 bases). This CDR3 region has 14 residues. Germline CDR1 is SGDLS and CDR2 is YYNGEE. Trimming took off 7 bases at V and 2 bases at J, with 16 bases between the two ends. The CDR3 DNA sequence: TGTGCCAGCGCACGGGGGACAGCAACCTACGAGCAGTACTTC. Its translation is CASARGTATYEQYF.

The rearrangement joins TRBV6-5 to TRBJ1-1; D might be TRBD1 (6 bases). CDR1 is MNHEY, CDR2 SVGAGI, per germline. Trimming removed 5 bases at V and 5 bases at J, with 12 bases between. CDR3 length: 13 amino acids. Written as DNA, the CDR3 is TGTGCCAGCAGTGGACAGCCAGAAACTGAAGCTTTCTTT. Residues: CASSGQPETEAFF.

The chain has TRBV6-1 and TRBJ1-1; D remains unclear. The CDR3 sequence is 13 residues long. Germline V gives CDR1 MNHNS, CDR2 SASEGT. The V end was cut by 5 bases, the J end by 1 base, with 8 bases between. The CDR3 bases are TGTGCCAGCAGTAGTGAGAGGAACACTGAAGCTTTCTTT. Translation gives CASSSERNTEAFF.

This sequence joins TRBV9 and TRBJ2-5; D perhaps matches TRBD2 (6 bases). V was trimmed by 4 bases and J by 5 bases, leaving 12 bases between them. The CDR3 is made up of 13 amino acids. Germline V gene lookup returns CDR1 SGDLS and CDR2 YYNGEE. CDR3 coding DNA: TGTGCCAGCAGCCCCCGGGGGAGGGAGACCCAGTACTTC. Translating it yields CASSPRGRETQYF.

This chain links TRBV7-8 with TRBJ2-7; D is uncertain. The CDR3 sequence is 14 residues long. V was pared by 2 bases and J by 2 bases, with 10 bases between. CDR1 and CDR2 (germline): SGHVS, FQNEAQ. Here the CDR3 DNA reads TGTGCCAGCAGCTTATACATGGTTCCCTACGAGCAGTACTTC. It codes for CASSLYMVPYEQYF.

V is TRBV12-5 and J is TRBJ1-6; no definite D call. This CDR3 contains 13 residues. Trimming left V 1 base short and J 16 bases short, with 14 bases between. Per germline, CDR1 LGHNT and CDR2 FRNRAP. The CDR3 coding sequence is TGTGCTAGTGGTTTGGAAGAGAGGTCCCCACTCCACTTT. This sequence encodes CASGLEERSPLHF. Combining the CDR3 with reference TRBV12-5 and TRBJ1-6 gives the whole variable domain DARVTQTPRHKVTEMGQEVTMRCQPILGHNTVFWYRQTMMQGLELLAYFRNRAPLDDSGMPKDRFSAEMPDATLATLKIQPSEPRDSAVYFCASGLEERSPLHFGNGTRLTVT.

This chain links TRBV6-8 with TRBJ1-1; 10 bases align to TRBD1. The germline V gene has CDR1 MNHGY and CDR2 SAAAGT. The trim removed 8 bases at V and 9 bases at J, leaving 3 bases unmatched. This CDR3 is 11 amino acids long. CDR3: CASYDRGQAFF. CDR3 coding DNA: TGTGCCAGCTACGACAGGGGGCAAGCTTTCTTT.

The chain has TRBV6-1 and TRBJ2-5; no clear D. The CDR3 contains 14 residues. The germline CDR1 and CDR2 sequences are MNHNS and SASEGT. Trimming removed 4 bases from V and 0 bases from J, with 9 bases in between. The CDR3 DNA follows: TGTGCCAGCAGTGTGATCAGCTACCAAGAGACCCAGTACTTC. Amino acids: CASSVISYQETQYF.